The clone carrying this T cell receptor (beta chain) was recorded only once. The antigen is undetermined. This record belongs to a study of siplizumab effects on memory and regulatory T cells. Study-wide results and caveats: Roughly 75-96% of proliferating clones (CD4+ or CD8+) could not be assigned a naive or memory phenotype. Naive T cells, seemingly more diverse than memory cells, seemed major alloresponse contributors. Proliferating Tregs in siplizumab cultures were never verified as suppressive.

Clones were read by immunoSEQ multiplex PCR, and TCRdb kept only the in-frame ones, dropping some. This table has around 110,000 clones, around 94% appearing once. Germline V gene sequence: CDR1 SGHVS, CDR2 FNYEAQ. This CDR3 has 13 residues. The material sequenced was non-Treg CD4+ T cells sorted from blood. The receptor was isolated from a human donor in good health. The V and J genes are TRBV7-6 and TRBJ2-5; 7 bases are a match to TRBD1. The J call is doubtful: the DNA matches TRBJ2-7 better. The CDR3 DNA sequence: TGTGCCAGCAGCTTACAGGGGGAGAACGAGCAGTACTTC. Protein: CASSLQGENEQYF.